Below, 5 T cell receptor beta chains from the same sample are listed, as sequenced in a study of shared clonotypes between healthy human individuals. Data came from immunoSEQ multiplex PCR; TCRdb stores just in-frame clones and leaves some out. The data show millions of clones, approximately 94% seen once. Sequences were obtained from naive CD4+ T cells sorted from blood. Subset in this sample: CD45RA+ positively selected. These receptors all come from a man younger than 30 in good health.

The genes are TRBV18 and TRBJ2-1; D may be TRBD2 (6 bases). Per the germline V gene, CDR1 is KGHSH and CDR2 is LQKENI. The CDR3 is made up of 15 amino acids. Trimming removed 6 bases at V and 4 bases at J, with 16 bases between. The CDR3 nucleotides read TGTGCCAGCTCCCAACGGGAGATGGTGTACAATGAGCAGTTCTTC. Protein: CASSQREMVYNEQFF. Full variable domain (rest looked up from reference TRBV18 and TRBJ2-1): NAGVMQNPRHLVRRRGQEARLRCSPMKGHSHVYWYRQLPEEGLKFMVYLQKENIIDESGMPKERFSAEFPKEGPSILRIQQVVRGDSAAYFCASSQREMVYNEQFFGPGTRLTVL.

This chain connects TRBV5-5 to TRBJ2-4; a possible D gene is TRBD1 (7 bases). This CDR3 is 14 amino acids long. Germline V gene data show CDR1 as SGHKS and CDR2 as YYEKEE (reference sequence). Trimming took 5 bases from V and 6 from J, leaving 15 bases between them. The CDR3, as DNA: TGTGCCAGCAGAAACAGGGGAGGAGGAAACATTCAGTACTTC. Protein: CASRNRGGGNIQYF.

The table lists this clone with a count of one. The chain couples TRBV7-8 to TRBJ1-3; D gene uncertain. V was shortened by 2 bases and J by 4 bases, with 3 bases between the two germline ends. Germline values: CDR1 SGHVS, CDR2 FQNEAQ. The CDR3 runs to 12 residues. The CDR3: CASSLSGNTIYF. The DNA for the CDR3 is TGTGCCAGCAGCTTATCCGGAAACACCATATATTTT.

This chain connects TRBV2 to TRBJ1-1; 11 bases align to TRBD1. V shed 7 bases, J shed 8 bases, and the junction held 6 bases outside the gene matches. Germline CDR1 SNHLY, CDR2 FYNNEI. This CDR3 region has 13 residues. The CDR3 sequence: CASNGQGATEAFF. CDR3 bases: TGTGCCAGCAACGGACAGGGGGCTACGGAAGCTTTCTTT.

The V gene is TRBV19, the J gene TRBJ2-3; perhaps TRBD1 as D (6 bases). The V end lost 7 bases, the J end lost 0 bases, and 14 bases lay between the germline ends. The CDR3 is made up of 15 amino acids. Per germline, CDR1 LNHDA and CDR2 SQIVND (reference sequence). CDR3 residues: CASKNRELSTDTQYF. CDR3 bases: TGTGCCAGTAAGAACAGGGAACTCAGCACAGATACGCAGTATTTT.